This T cell receptor (beta chain) was documented in a study of CD8 T cells in ankylosing spondylitis. Findings and caveats of the study: Enrichment of disease-linked clones was reportedly significant in matched ankylosing spondylitis synovial fluid.

The CDR3 covers 14 residues. V trimming: 5 bases; J trimming: 3 bases; junction bases outside the gene matches: 7. Germline-derived CDR1 and CDR2 are MNHEY and SMNVEV (reference sequence). In this sample, this clonotype turned up once. Its antigen remains unknown. As the method for making TCR beta libraries, quantitative 5'-RACE with molecular barcodes was used. One entry per CDR3 protein results from TCRdb running MiXCR on the 5' RACE reads. There are approximately 180,000 distinct CDR3 sequences in the sample; approximately 18% occur only once, and 4.3% lies in the top ten. Sequencing was carried out using blood, either unsorted or a sorted T cell fraction (not recorded which). The clonotype originates from a male donor between 5 and 29 years old with ankylosing spondylitis or in good health (not recorded which). V usage is TRBV27 and J usage is TRBJ2-7; 7 nucleotides line up with TRBD1. The CDR3 loop reads CASSPGQASYEQYF. The CDR3 DNA reads TGTGCCAGCAGTCCCGGACAGGCTAGCTACGAGCAGTACTTC.